Shown below are 2 T cell receptor beta chains from a single sample sequenced in a study of T cell responses to AZD1222 COVID-19 vaccine. Profiling relied on immunoSEQ multiplex PCR, and the TCRdb table lists in-frame clones only, not all of them. The sample holds about 100,000 clones; 87% are singletons and the top ten take approximately 3.3%. The material sequenced was peripheral blood, taken on day 0 of AZD1222 vaccination. The source is an adult in good health.

The chain carries TRBV7-2 and TRBJ2-6, with D hard to call. Per the germline V gene, CDR1 is SGHTA and CDR2 is FQGNSA. Trimming removed 3 bases at V and 1 base at J, with 4 bases between. CDR3 length equals 14 residues. CDR3 DNA sequence: TGTGCCAGCAGCTTTTCGTCTGGGGCCAACGTCCTGACTTTC. Protein: CASSFSSGANVLTF.

The CDR3 is CASSQWMGQPQHF. CDR3 nucleotides: TGTGCCAGCTCACAATGGATGGGTCAGCCCCAGCATTTT. The V gene is TRBV6-5, the J gene TRBJ1-5; no clear D gene. Germline V lookup: CDR1 MNHEY, CDR2 SVGAGI. Trimming pared 8 bases from V and 6 bases from J, leaving 14 bases between. The CDR3 is made up of 13 amino acids.